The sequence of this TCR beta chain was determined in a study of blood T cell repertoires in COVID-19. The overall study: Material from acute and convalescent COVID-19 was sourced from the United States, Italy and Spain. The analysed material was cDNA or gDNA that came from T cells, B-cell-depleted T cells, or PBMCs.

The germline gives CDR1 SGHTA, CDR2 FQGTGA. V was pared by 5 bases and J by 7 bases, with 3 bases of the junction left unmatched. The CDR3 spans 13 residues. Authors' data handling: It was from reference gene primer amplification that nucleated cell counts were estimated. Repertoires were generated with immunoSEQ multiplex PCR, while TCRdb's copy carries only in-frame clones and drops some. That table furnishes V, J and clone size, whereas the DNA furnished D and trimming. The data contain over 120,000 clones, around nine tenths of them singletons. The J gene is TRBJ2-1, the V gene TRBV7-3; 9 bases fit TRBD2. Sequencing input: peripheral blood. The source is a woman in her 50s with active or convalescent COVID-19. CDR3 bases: TGTGCCAGCAGCCGGACTAGCGCTAATGAGCAGTTCTTC. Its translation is CASSRTSANEQFF.